The 20 T cell receptor beta chains below were found in one sample sequenced in a study of identical twins. TCRdb processed the 5' RACE reads anew with MiXCR; each CDR3 protein has one entry. The sample yields 280,000 or so distinct CDR3 sequences, more than 6.5% seen once. These data are also associated with another study on yellow fever vaccine responses in identical twins.

Sequenced input: memory (CD45RO+) T cells sorted from blood. These receptors all stem from a woman aged 18-29 years in good health.

This clonotype came up many times. This sequence joins TRBV5-1 and TRBJ1-6; 7 bases line up with TRBD1. Losses at the gene ends were 1 base for V and 5 bases for J; bases not matched to a gene: 3. CDR3 length: 15 amino acids. Per the germline V gene, CDR1 is SGHRS and CDR2 is YFSETQ. The CDR3, as DNA: TGCGCCAGCAGCTTGACAGGGGATGATAATTCACCCCTCCACTTT. Translating it yields CASSLTGDDNSPLHF.

The V and J genes are TRBV5-1 and TRBJ2-7, with a tentative D call TRBD2 (5 bases). The CDR3 covers 16 residues. With 4 bases removed from V and 2 bases from J, the gap between germline ends came to 19 bases. CDR1 SGHRS and CDR2 YFSETQ come from the germline V gene. CDR3 nucleotides: TGCGCCAGCAGCCCCCGACCGGGAACAGCTCCCTACGAGCAGTACTTC. Residues: CASSPRPGTAPYEQYF.

This clonotype has a count of ten or more. V usage is TRBV12-3 or TRBV12-4 and J usage is TRBJ1-1; D gene uncertain. The CDR3 totals 13 residues. Trimming cost V 6 bases and J 0 bases, with 8 bases left between them. CDR3 sequence (DNA): TGTGCCAGCAGCCTCGGAATGAACACTGAAGCTTTCTTT. This encodes CASSLGMNTEAFF.

The genes are TRBV9 and TRBJ2-2; no clear D gene. Germline V lookup: CDR1 SGDLS, CDR2 YYNGEE. The CDR3 totals 15 residues. V shed 0 bases and J shed 5 bases, with 11 bases lying between them. The CDR3 sequence: CASSVEGLRTGELFF. The CDR3 region has the DNA TGTGCCAGCAGCGTAGAAGGTTTGAGGACCGGGGAGCTGTTTTTT. The full variable domain, its missing parts supplied by reference TRBV9 and TRBJ2-2, is DSGVTQTPKHLITATGQRVTLRCSPRSGDLSVYWYQQSLDQGLQFLIQYYNGEERAKGNILERFSAQQFPDLHSELNLSSLELGDSALYFCASSVEGLRTGELFFGEGSRLTVL.

The chain carries TRBV7-8 and TRBJ2-1; TRBD1 aligns across 9 bases. V lost 3 bases, J lost 8 bases, and 23 bases stayed unmatched. This CDR3 region has 20 residues. Germline CDR1 is SGHVS and CDR2 is FQNEAQ. CDR3 region: CASSLRDRVDWDPRKDEQFF. Written as DNA, the CDR3 is TGTGCCAGCAGCTTGAGGGACAGGGTGGATTGGGACCCAAGGAAAGATGAGCAGTTCTTC.

Regarding this clonotype: Possible read error: a much larger clone is one base away. The chain employs TRBV5-1 and TRBJ2-7; unclear D gene. Germline V CDR1 and CDR2: SGHRS, YFSETQ. The CDR3 has 13 residues. V shed 2 bases and J shed 5 bases, with 11 bases lying between them. The CDR3 bases are TGCGCCAGCAGCTTTCCAGACGGCCACGAGCAGTACTTC. This codes for CASSFPDGHEQYF.

The sample holds a few counts of this clonotype. J is TRBJ2-3 and V is TRBV28; perhaps D is TRBD1 or TRBD2 (5 bases each). With 2 bases removed from V and 4 bases from J, the gap between germline ends came to 16 bases. The CDR3 length is 16 residues. Germline V gives CDR1 MDHEN, CDR2 SYDVKM. CDR3 residues: CASSLIVQAGADTQYF. CDR3 nucleotides: TGTGCCAGCAGTTTAATTGTACAGGCGGGTGCAGATACGCAGTATTTT.

Only a few counts were recorded for this clonotype. The chain recombines TRBV15 with TRBJ2-5; a possible D gene is TRBD1 (6 bases). The CDR3 is made up of 15 amino acids. Trimming left V 9 bases short and J 5 bases short, with 22 bases between. The germline V gene has CDR1 LNHNV and CDR2 YYDKDF (reference sequence). This CDR3 reads CATSRASFQGETQYF. The CDR3 nucleotides are TGTGCCACATCAAGGGCGTCCTTCCAGGGGGAGACCCAGTACTTC.

To note about this clonotype: This could be a read error, since a much larger clone is one nucleotide away. The J gene is TRBJ2-2, the V gene TRBV2; D is possibly TRBD2 (5 bases). The CDR3 consists of 12 residues. Germline CDR1 and CDR2: SNHLY and FYNNEI. The CDR3 DNA sequence: TGTGCCAGCAGTGAACTAGTCGGGGAGCCGTTTTTT. Translating gives CASSELVGEPFF.

This clonotype appeared a few times. The rearrangement links TRBV6-1 to TRBJ2-7; a possible D gene is TRBD2 (5 bases). From germline, CDR1 is MNHNS and CDR2 SASEGT. The V gene lost 0 bases and the J gene lost 3 bases, with 9 bases spanning the gap. The CDR3 totals 14 residues. CDR3 residues: CASSEAAEVYEQYF. The DNA of the CDR3 is TGTGCCAGCAGTGAAGCCGCGGAGGTCTACGAGCAGTACTTC.

The table lists this clonotype with a few counts. The chain has TRBV6-1 and TRBJ1-1; 7 nucleotides align to TRBD1. This CDR3 is built from 15 residues. Germline values: CDR1 MNHNS, CDR2 SASEGT. The V and J ends lost 6 bases and 6 bases, in that order; junction bases with no gene match: 13. The CDR3 DNA is TGTGCCAGCAGATTTTCTGGACAGGTGAAGGCTGAAGCTTTCTTT. It translates to CASRFSGQVKAEAFF.

This clonotype was recorded a few times. The V gene is TRBV2, the J gene TRBJ2-7; 7 bases agree with TRBD1. V lost 7 bases and J lost 4; bases outside the gene matches: 7. Germline V gives CDR1 SNHLY, CDR2 FYNNEI. The CDR3 has 13 residues. DNA for the CDR3: TGTGCCAGCACCCGGGACAGTTTTTACGAGCAGTACGTC. This codes for CASTRDSFYEQYV.

In this sample, this clonotype turned up a few times. The chain carries TRBV9 and TRBJ2-3; 8 bases line up with TRBD2. Unmatched junction bases numbered 14, after V lost 4 bases and J lost 4 bases. Looked up from germline, CDR1 is SGDLS and CDR2 is YYNGEE. The CDR3 is 17 residues long. The CDR3 region is CASSQTYGAGEADTQYF. In DNA, the CDR3 is TGTGCCAGCAGCCAGACCTACGGAGCGGGGGAAGCAGATACGCAGTATTTT. Complete variable domain (other parts from reference TRBV9 and TRBJ2-3): DSGVTQTPKHLITATGQRVTLRCSPRSGDLSVYWYQQSLDQGLQFLIQYYNGEERAKGNILERFSAQQFPDLHSELNLSSLELGDSALYFCASSQTYGAGEADTQYFGPGTRLTVL.

This clonotype was observed at least ten times. The chain has TRBV6-2 or TRBV6-3 and TRBJ1-4; D remains ambiguous. Germline CDR1 reads MNHEY; CDR2 reads SVGEGT. The CDR3 runs 15 residues. Trimming left V 0 bases short and J 0 bases short, with 5 bases between. The CDR3 region is CASSYSRATNEKLFF. As DNA, the CDR3 is TGTGCCAGCAGTTACTCCCGGGCAACTAATGAAAAACTGTTTTTT.

In its sample, this clonotype was seen many times. The J gene is TRBJ2-7, the V gene TRBV7-6; a possible D gene is TRBD1 (6 bases). Trimming stripped 2 bases from V and 1 base from J, with 9 bases between. This CDR3 has 14 residues. Looked up from germline, CDR1 is SGHVS and CDR2 is FNYEAQ. CDR3 residues: CASSLIGQSYEQYF. CDR3 nucleotide sequence: TGTGCCAGCAGCTTAATCGGACAGTCCTACGAGCAGTACTTC.

The sample holds many counts of this clonotype. The V and J genes are TRBV20-1 and TRBJ1-2; D uncertain. The CDR3 consists of 16 residues. With 0 bases removed from V and 7 bases from J, the gap between germline ends came to 21 bases. Germline loops: CDR1 DFQATT, CDR2 SNEGSKA (reference sequence). For the CDR3, the DNA is TGCAGTGCTAGAGAAATGAAGGACCCGGCGGTTGGTGGCTACACCTTC. It is translated as CSAREMKDPAVGGYTF.

Only a few counts were recorded for this clonotype. The rearrangement joins TRBV20-1 to TRBJ2-7; D remains unclear. The V and J ends lost 3 bases and 4 bases respectively, with 7 bases between them. CDR3 size: 11 residues. Germline CDR1 and CDR2: DFQATT and SNEGSKA (reference sequence). The CDR3 loop reads CSASWGYEQYF. In DNA form, the CDR3 reads TGCAGTGCTAGTTGGGGATACGAGCAGTACTTC.

The count of this clonotype is one. The junction departs from the called germline gene at one end, perhaps through a read error. V usage is TRBV6-2 or TRBV6-3 and J usage is TRBJ2-1, with D possibly called TRBD1 or TRBD2 (6 bases each). The CDR3 runs 14 residues. The germline gives CDR1 MNHEY, CDR2 SVGEGT. In DNA form, the CDR3 reads TGTGCCAGCAGTTTGTTCGGGGGCTACAATGAGAAGTTCTTC. This sequence encodes CASSLFGGYNEKFF.

This clonotype turned up a few times. The CDR3 bases are TGTGCCAGCAGCCAAGGACTGCTTACAACGCGAAGTACTGAAGCTTTCTTT. It encodes CASSQGLLTTRSTEAFF. The chain uses TRBV11-2 and TRBJ1-1; D not certain. There are 17 residues in the CDR3. Trimming took 5 bases from V and 5 from J, leaving 24 bases between them. In germline, CDR1 is SGHAT, CDR2 FQNNGV.

This clonotype appeared many times. This sequence joins TRBV21-1 and TRBJ1-1; the D call in the table, TRBD1, was not verified against the DNA. TRBV21-1 counts as a pseudogene. The CDR3 contains 14 residues. The CDR3 nucleotides are TGTGCCAGCAGCGAGGGACAGAAGAACACTGAAGCTTTCTTT. As protein: CASSEGQKNTEAFF.